These 26 T cell receptor beta chains originate from one sample sequenced in a study of a mutant IDH1 vaccine in newly diagnosed glioma (dated by TCRdb to about 2021). The label giving this sample's time point can be read as: week 23, last vaccination. Each vaccine dose, consisting of 300 ug of a 20-mer mutant IDH1 peptide in Montanide, was administered subcutaneously with topical imiquimod. These TCRs are of unknown antigen specificity. Libraries were made using the immunoSEQ multiplex PCR assay. As stored in TCRdb, this immuneACCESS dataset retains in-frame rearrangements with V and J assigned. A fraction of the clones does not appear; measured against another copy, unresolved V genes explain less than half of the discrepancy, and the remainder lacks a known reason. The table for this sample lists approximately 60,000 clones; about 81% of them were counted only once. The ten biggest clones cover 6.5% to 9% of the sample.

Sequences were derived from PBMCs, sampled from a glioma patient whose treatment included an IDH1 peptide vaccine. These receptor sequences come from a middle-aged woman with glioma. Some clones in this sample may be carry-over from other donors' samples.

The gene calls are TRBV10-3 and TRBJ2-7; D is perhaps TRBD2 (6 bases). V lost 7 bases, J lost 5 bases, and 9 bases lay in between. Germline V gives CDR1 ENHRY, CDR2 SYGVKD. CDR3 length: 11 residues. CDR3 sequence reads: CAITAGDEQYF. The CDR3 region has the DNA TGTGCCATCACAGCGGGCGACGAGCAGTACTTC.

The chain couples TRBV29-1 to TRBJ2-1; tentatively, D is TRBD1 or TRBD2 (5 bases each). Trimming stripped 7 bases from V and 9 bases from J, with 10 bases between. This CDR3 contains 10 residues. In germline, CDR1 is SQVTM, CDR2 ANQGSEA. In DNA form, the CDR3 reads TGCAGCGGAGCGAGGGGTGAGCAGTTCTTC. It specifies CSGARGEQFF.

The chain carries TRBV5-1 and TRBJ1-4; no clear D. Germline CDR1 and CDR2: SGHRS and YFSETQ. This CDR3 region has 15 residues. V was clipped by 0 bases and J by 3 bases, with 9 bases between them. This CDR3 is CASSLDGRPNEKLFF. The CDR3 DNA sequence: TGCGCCAGCAGCTTGGATGGCAGACCTAATGAAAAACTGTTTTTT.

The CDR3 DNA is TGTGCCACCCTAGGGGGGAGGGACACTGAAGCTTTCTTT. It is translated as CATLGGRDTEAFF. V gene TRBV27 combines with J gene TRBJ1-1, with D perhaps matching TRBD1 (6 bases). The CDR3 consists of 13 residues. Germline CDR1 is MNHEY and CDR2 is SMNVEV (reference sequence). V lost 10 bases and J lost 3, with 15 bases in between.

This clone was observed a handful of times. The chain has TRBV30 and TRBJ1-2, with D tentatively TRBD1 (6 bases). Germline V gene data show CDR1 as GTSNPN and CDR2 as SVGIG (reference sequence). CDR3 length: 14 amino acids. Trimming pared 4 bases from V and 8 bases from J, leaving 20 bases between. The CDR3 DNA is TGTGCCTGGACTCAATTCGGACAGCGGAGAGGCTACACCTTC. Its protein is CAWTQFGQRRGYTF.

The chain couples TRBV18 to TRBJ1-1; no clear D gene. The CDR3 totals 14 residues. V lost 3 bases and J 4 bases, leaving 12 bases between the germline ends. Per germline, CDR1 KGHSH and CDR2 LQKENI. Here the CDR3 DNA reads TGTGCCAGCTCACCCATTACTAGGGCCACTGAAGCTTTCTTT. It specifies CASSPITRATEAFF.

Only one count was recorded for this clone. Here the CDR3 reads CAWSNLSGNTIYF. CDR3 in DNA: TGTGCCTGGAGTAACCTCTCTGGAAACACCATATATTTT. The chain uses TRBV30 and TRBJ1-3; D not resolved. This CDR3 is 13 amino acids long. Germline V gene sequence: CDR1 GTSNPN, CDR2 SVGIG (reference sequence). Between the trimmed V and J ends, which lost 2 bases and 0 bases, there was a span of 5 bases.

This rearrangement joins TRBV2 to TRBJ1-4; D is uncertain. Germline loops: CDR1 SNHLY, CDR2 FYNNEI. The ends were cut back, 7 bases at V and 0 bases at J, with 3 bases in the middle. The CDR3 is made up of 12 amino acids. CDR3: CASKSTNEKLFF. For the CDR3, the DNA is TGTGCCAGCAAATCAACTAATGAAAAACTGTTTTTT.

V and J are TRBV9 and TRBJ1-4; possibly TRBD1 for D (6 bases). V shed 3 bases and J shed 0 bases, with 12 bases lying between them. The germline V gene has CDR1 SGDLS and CDR2 YYNGEE. This CDR3 is 16 amino acids long. The CDR3 DNA reads TGTGCCAGCAGCGGAGGACAGTTTGCAACTAATGAAAAACTGTTTTTT. Residues: CASSGGQFATNEKLFF. Using reference TRBV9 and TRBJ1-4 for the parts outside the CDR3, the full variable domain is DSGVTQTPKHLITATGQRVTLRCSPRSGDLSVYWYQQSLDQGLQFLIQYYNGEERAKGNILERFSAQQFPDLHSELNLSSLELGDSALYFCASSGGQFATNEKLFFGSGTQLSVL.

The genes are TRBV29-1 and TRBJ2-3; 8 bases agree with TRBD1. After removal of 7 bases from V and 5 bases from J, the junction contained 11 bases not matched to a gene. Germline lookup yields CDR1 SQVTM and CDR2 ANQGSEA. This CDR3 contains 14 residues. This CDR3 reads CSAFPTGDEDTQYF. The DNA for the CDR3 is TGCAGCGCTTTTCCGACAGGGGATGAAGATACGCAGTATTTT.

The rearrangement uses TRBV6-6 and TRBJ2-3; D ambiguous. Germline assignment: CDR1 MNHNY and CDR2 SVGAGI (reference sequence). The CDR3 length is 13 residues. The V end lost 10 bases, the J end lost 6 bases, and 17 bases lay between the germline ends. This chain's CDR3 is CATAQASADTQYF. In DNA form, the CDR3 reads TGTGCCACCGCACAAGCGTCCGCGGATACGCAGTATTTT.

Here the CDR3 DNA reads TGCGCCAGCATCGGGCAGGGAGTCCGAGGGGAGCTGTTTTTT. This translates into CASIGQGVRGELFF. The genes are TRBV10-2 and TRBJ2-2; D may correspond to TRBD1 or TRBD2 (5 bases each). This CDR3 has 14 amino acids. Germline CDR1 is WSHSY and CDR2 is SAAADI. V gave up 7 bases and J gave up 8 bases, with 17 bases separating them.

For the CDR3, the DNA is TGTGCCAGCAGCTTAGACCCCCTGGTGGATACGCAGTATTTT. Translation: CASSLDPLVDTQYF. The chain recombines TRBV7-2 with TRBJ2-3, with D hard to call. Trimming stripped 1 base from V and 6 bases from J, with 11 bases between. Looked up from germline, CDR1 is SGHTA and CDR2 is FQGNSA. CDR3 length: 14 amino acids.

This rearrangement joins TRBV5-4 to TRBJ2-3; no firm D call. CDR1 SGHNT and CDR2 YYREEE come from the germline V gene (reference sequence). V gave up 1 base and J gave up 0 bases, with 0 bases separating them. This CDR3 contains 12 residues. In nucleotides, the CDR3 is TGTGCCAGCAGCTTGAGCACAGATACGCAGTATTTT. It is translated as CASSLSTDTQYF.

DNA for the CDR3: TGTGCCAGCAGCTGGGACAGGGGATGGGTTGAGCAGTTCTTC. Protein sequence: CASSWDRGWVEQFF. The chain recombines TRBV5-6 with TRBJ2-1; 10 bases line up with TRBD1. This CDR3 is 14 amino acids long. J gave up 9 bases and V 3 bases, and 6 bases lay outside the gene matches. The V gene's germline CDR1 is SGHDT and CDR2 YYEEEE.

The J gene is TRBJ1-1, the V gene TRBV9; no clear D. V gave up 1 base and J gave up 6 bases, with 13 bases separating them. This CDR3 contains 14 residues. Germline V gene sequence: CDR1 SGDLS, CDR2 YYNGEE. The CDR3: CASSVFWRRAEAFF. The CDR3 DNA is TGTGCCAGCAGCGTATTCTGGAGGAGGGCTGAAGCTTTCTTT.

The genes are TRBV25-1 and TRBJ2-3; 8 bases are a match to TRBD2. Germline lookup yields CDR1 MGHDK and CDR2 SYGVNS. The CDR3 is 15 amino acids. V shed 2 bases, J shed 4 bases, and the junction held 5 bases outside the gene matches. CDR3 in amino acids: CASSENPAGADTQYF. In DNA form, the CDR3 reads TGTGCCAGCAGTGAAAACCCAGCGGGGGCAGATACGCAGTATTTT.

The chain combines TRBV6-5 with TRBJ2-7, with D perhaps matching TRBD1 (6 bases). Deletions cut 6 bases from V and 4 bases from J, with 10 bases between. CDR3 size: 12 residues. The germline V gene encodes CDR1 MNHEY and CDR2 SVGAGI. CDR3 sequence reads: CASRAGAYEQYF. CDR3 nucleotide sequence: TGTGCCAGCAGGGCAGGGGCATACGAGCAGTACTTC.

V gene TRBV30 combines with J gene TRBJ2-7; 8 nucleotides line up with TRBD2. Germline-derived CDR1 and CDR2 are GTSNPN and SVGIG (reference sequence). V lost 4 bases and J lost 7; bases outside the gene matches: 12. The CDR3 runs 14 residues. The chain's CDR3 is CAWNDGAGAGEQYF. Written as DNA, the CDR3 is TGTGCCTGGAATGATGGAGCGGGGGCGGGGGAGCAGTACTTC.

This chain connects TRBV6-5 to TRBJ2-1; D remains unclear. Germline V gene sequence: CDR1 MNHEY, CDR2 SVGAGI. Between the trimmed V and J ends, which lost 0 bases and 8 bases, there was a span of 5 bases. The CDR3 sequence is 12 residues long. CDR3 sequence: CASSYSSYEQFF. CDR3 DNA: TGTGCCAGCAGTTACTCGAGCTATGAGCAGTTCTTC.

V gene TRBV7-6 combines with J gene TRBJ2-5; D perhaps matches TRBD2 (5 bases). The CDR3 length is 15 residues. The germline V gene encodes CDR1 SGHVS and CDR2 FNYEAQ. V was shortened by 7 bases and J by 4 bases, with 19 bases between the two germline ends. CDR3 sequence (DNA): TGTGCCAGCATTCCAGTGTCGGGATTAGGAGAGACCCAGTACTTC. It is translated as CASIPVSGLGETQYF.

In nucleotides, the CDR3 is TGTGCCAGCAGCCCTCAGGTTGGCAATCAGCCCCAGCATTTT. It is translated as CASSPQVGNQPQHF. The rearrangement links TRBV7-9 to TRBJ1-5; D not resolved. From germline, CDR1 is SEHNR and CDR2 FQNEAQ (reference sequence). The CDR3 is 14 residues long. V lost 5 bases, J lost 2 bases, and 10 bases lay in between.

This clone is a singleton in its sample. This rearrangement joins TRBV6-6 to TRBJ1-4, with D hard to call. CDR1 MNHNY and CDR2 SVGAGI come from the germline V gene (reference sequence). V was shortened by 8 bases and J by 1 base, with 11 bases between the two germline ends. The CDR3 totals 14 residues. CDR3: CASLGWVTNEKLFF. The CDR3 nucleotides are TGTGCCAGCCTGGGTTGGGTAACTAATGAAAAACTGTTTTTT.

This chain joins TRBV30 and TRBJ1-2; D ambiguous. This CDR3 region has 14 residues. Germline V gives CDR1 GTSNPN, CDR2 SVGIG (reference sequence). Trimming cost V 2 bases and J 4 bases, with 14 bases left between them. The CDR3 loop reads CAWSFDFSGYGYTF. For the CDR3, the DNA is TGTGCCTGGAGTTTCGATTTTTCGGGCTATGGCTACACCTTC.

CDR3 sequence (DNA): TGTGCCAGCAGTGAAGGGGGGACAGCACAAGAGACCCAGTACTTC. The encoded protein is CASSEGGTAQETQYF. The chain uses TRBV6-1 and TRBJ2-5; 7 bases are a match to TRBD1. V trimming: 1 base; J trimming: 2 bases; junction bases outside the gene matches: 4. The CDR3 is 15 residues long. CDR1 MNHNS and CDR2 SASEGT come from the germline V gene.

The chain recombines TRBV4-3 with TRBJ1-3; 7 bases align to TRBD1. The CDR3 loop spans 16 amino acids. Per germline, CDR1 LGHNA and CDR2 YSLEER. V lost 2 bases, J lost 3 bases, and 7 bases stayed unmatched. For the CDR3, the DNA is TGCGCCAGCAGCCAACATACAGGGGTAGGTGGAAACACCATATATTTT. Encoded protein: CASSQHTGVGGNTIYF.